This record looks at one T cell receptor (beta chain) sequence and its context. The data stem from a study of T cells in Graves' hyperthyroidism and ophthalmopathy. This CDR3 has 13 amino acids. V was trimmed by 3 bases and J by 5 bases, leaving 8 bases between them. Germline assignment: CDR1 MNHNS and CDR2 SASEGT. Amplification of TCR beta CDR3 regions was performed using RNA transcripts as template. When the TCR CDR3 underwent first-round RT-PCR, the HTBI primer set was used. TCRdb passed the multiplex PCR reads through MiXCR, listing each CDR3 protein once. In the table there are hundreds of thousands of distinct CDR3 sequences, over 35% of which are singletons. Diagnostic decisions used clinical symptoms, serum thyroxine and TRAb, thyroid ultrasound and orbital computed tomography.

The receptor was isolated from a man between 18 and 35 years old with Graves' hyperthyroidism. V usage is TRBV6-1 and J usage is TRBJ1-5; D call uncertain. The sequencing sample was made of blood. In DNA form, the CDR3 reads TGTGCCAGCAGTGACGACTCTTATCAGCCCCAGCATTTT. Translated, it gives CASSDDSYQPQHF.